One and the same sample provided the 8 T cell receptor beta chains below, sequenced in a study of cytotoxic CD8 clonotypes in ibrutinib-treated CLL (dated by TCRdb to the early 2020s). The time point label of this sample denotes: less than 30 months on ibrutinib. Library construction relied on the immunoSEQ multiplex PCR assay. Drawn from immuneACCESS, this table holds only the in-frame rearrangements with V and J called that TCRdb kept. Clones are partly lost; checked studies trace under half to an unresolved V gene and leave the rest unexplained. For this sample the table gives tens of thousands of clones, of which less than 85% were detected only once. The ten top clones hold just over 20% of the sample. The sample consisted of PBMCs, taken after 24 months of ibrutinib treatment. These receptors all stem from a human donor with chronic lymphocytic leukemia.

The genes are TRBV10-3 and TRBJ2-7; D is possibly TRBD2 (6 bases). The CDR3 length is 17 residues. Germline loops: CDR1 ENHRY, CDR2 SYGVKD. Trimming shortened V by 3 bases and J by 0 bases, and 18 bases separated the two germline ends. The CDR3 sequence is CAISDPAAREFSYEQYF. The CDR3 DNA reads TGTGCCATCAGTGATCCGGCTGCGCGGGAATTCTCCTACGAGCAGTACTTC.

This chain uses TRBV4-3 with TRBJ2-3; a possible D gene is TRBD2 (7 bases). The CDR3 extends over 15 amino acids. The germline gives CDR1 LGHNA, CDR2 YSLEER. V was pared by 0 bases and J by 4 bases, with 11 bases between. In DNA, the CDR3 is TGCGCCAGCAGCCAAGATAGGGAGGGGGCAGATACGCAGTATTTT. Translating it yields CASSQDREGADTQYF.

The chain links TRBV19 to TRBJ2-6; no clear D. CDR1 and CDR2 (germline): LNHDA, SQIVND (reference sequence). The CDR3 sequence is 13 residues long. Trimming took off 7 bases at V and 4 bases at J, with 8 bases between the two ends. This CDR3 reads CASIGKGANVLTF. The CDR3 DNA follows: TGTGCCAGTATTGGGAAGGGGGCCAACGTCCTGACTTTC. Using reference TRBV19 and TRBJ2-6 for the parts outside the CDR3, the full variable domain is DGGITQSPKYLFRKEGQNVTLSCEQNLNHDAMYWYRQDPGQGLRLIYYSQIVNDFQKGDIAEGYSVSREKKESFPLTVTSAQKNPTAFYLCASIGKGANVLTFGAGSRLTVL.

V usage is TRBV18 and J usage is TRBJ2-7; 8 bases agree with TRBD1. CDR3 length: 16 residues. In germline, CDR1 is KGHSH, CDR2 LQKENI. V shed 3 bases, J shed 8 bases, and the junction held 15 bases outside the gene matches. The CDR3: CASSPPTGEATTKQYF. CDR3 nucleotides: TGTGCCAGCTCACCCCCGACAGGGGAAGCTACTACGAAGCAGTACTTC.

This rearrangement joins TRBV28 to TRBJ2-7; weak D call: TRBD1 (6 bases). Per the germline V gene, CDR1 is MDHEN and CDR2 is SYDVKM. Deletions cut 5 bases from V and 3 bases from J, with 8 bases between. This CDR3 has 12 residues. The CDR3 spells CASSLQGYEQYF. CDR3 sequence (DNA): TGTGCCAGCAGTCTACAGGGCTACGAGCAGTACTTC.

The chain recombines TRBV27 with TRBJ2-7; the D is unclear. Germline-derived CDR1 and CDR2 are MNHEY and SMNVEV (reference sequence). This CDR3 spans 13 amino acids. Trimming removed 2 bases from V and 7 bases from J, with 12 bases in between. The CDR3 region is CASSLLVEREQYF. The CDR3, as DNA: TGTGCCAGCAGTTTACTCGTGGAGAGGGAGCAGTACTTC.

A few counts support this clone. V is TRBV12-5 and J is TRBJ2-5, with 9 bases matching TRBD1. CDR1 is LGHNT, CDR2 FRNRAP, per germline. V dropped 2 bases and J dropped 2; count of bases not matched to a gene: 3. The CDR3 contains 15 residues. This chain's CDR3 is CASGLSGQGQETQYF. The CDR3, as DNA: TGTGCTAGTGGTTTGTCCGGACAGGGGCAAGAGACCCAGTACTTC.

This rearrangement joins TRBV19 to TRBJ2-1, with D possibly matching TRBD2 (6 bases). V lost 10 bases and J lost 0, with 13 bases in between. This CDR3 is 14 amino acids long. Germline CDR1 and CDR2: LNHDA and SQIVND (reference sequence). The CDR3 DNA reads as TGTGCCACTAAGAGGGACTCCTCCTACAATGAGCAGTTCTTC. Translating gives CATKRDSSYNEQFF.